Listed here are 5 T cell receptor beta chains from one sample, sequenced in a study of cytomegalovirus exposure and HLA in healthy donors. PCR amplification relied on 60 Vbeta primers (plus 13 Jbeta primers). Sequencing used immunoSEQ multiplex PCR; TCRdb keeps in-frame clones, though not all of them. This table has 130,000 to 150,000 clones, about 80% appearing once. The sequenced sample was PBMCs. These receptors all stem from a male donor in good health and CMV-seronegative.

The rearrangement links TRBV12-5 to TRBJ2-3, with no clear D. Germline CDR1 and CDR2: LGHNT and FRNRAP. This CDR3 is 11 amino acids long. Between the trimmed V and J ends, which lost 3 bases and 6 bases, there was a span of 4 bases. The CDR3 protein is CASGLADTQYF. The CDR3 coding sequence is TGTGCTAGTGGTTTAGCGGATACGCAGTATTTT.

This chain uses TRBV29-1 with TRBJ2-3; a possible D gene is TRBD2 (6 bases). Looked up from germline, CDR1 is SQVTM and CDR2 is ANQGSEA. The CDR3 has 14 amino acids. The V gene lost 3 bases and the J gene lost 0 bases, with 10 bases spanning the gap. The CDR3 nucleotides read TGCAGCGTTGATCCGGGGGTGAGCACAGATACGCAGTATTTT. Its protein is CSVDPGVSTDTQYF.

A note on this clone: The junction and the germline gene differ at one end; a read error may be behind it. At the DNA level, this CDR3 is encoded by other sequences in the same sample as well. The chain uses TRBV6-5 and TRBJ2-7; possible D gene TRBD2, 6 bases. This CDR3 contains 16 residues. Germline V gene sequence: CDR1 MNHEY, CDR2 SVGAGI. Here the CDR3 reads CASSYATGLGSYEQYF. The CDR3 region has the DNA TGCGCCAGCAGTTACGCGACGGGACTCGGATCCTACGAGCAGTACTTC.

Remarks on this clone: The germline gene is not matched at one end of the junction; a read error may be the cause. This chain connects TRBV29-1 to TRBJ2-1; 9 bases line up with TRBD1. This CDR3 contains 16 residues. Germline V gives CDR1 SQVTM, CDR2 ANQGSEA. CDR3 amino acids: CSVEIPGQGSYNEQFF. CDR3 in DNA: TGTAGCGTTGAAATTCCTGGACAGGGGTCGTACAATGAGCAGTTCTTC.

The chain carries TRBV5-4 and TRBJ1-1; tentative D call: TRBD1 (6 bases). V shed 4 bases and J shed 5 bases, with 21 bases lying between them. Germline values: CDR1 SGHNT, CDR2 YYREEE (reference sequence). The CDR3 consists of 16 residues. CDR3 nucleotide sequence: TGTGCCAGCAGCAGGTCAGGGGTATTCAGTTGGACTGAAGCTTTCTTT. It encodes CASSRSGVFSWTEAFF.